The rows below give T cell receptor beta chains drawn from one sample of a study of blood T cell repertoires in COVID-19. The protocol was immunoSEQ multiplex PCR, while the TCRdb copy is restricted to in-frame clones and leaves out a portion. The data contain 56,000 or so clones, 75% to 95% of them singletons. Sequenced input: peripheral blood. The receptors here all came from a man aged 45-65 years with active COVID-19. CDR3s include the opening cysteine and the closing phenylalanine or tryptophan. A D gene is named only where the DNA matches it firmly. The listing skips clone size in some rows; elsewhere it reads once, few, many or a size class.

size: .
V: TRBV19
J: TRBJ2-3
D: .
CDR3: CASKRVAKRTDTQYF
DNA: TGTGCCTCAAAGCGTGTGGCTAAACGCACAGATACGCAGTATTTT

size: .
V: TRBV11-2
J: TRBJ2-7
D: .
CDR3: CASSNERSGQYF
DNA: TGTGCCAGCAGTAACGAGCGGAGCGGGCAGTACTTC

size: .
V: TRBV5-1
J: TRBJ2-7
D: .
CDR3: CASSLLSSATYEQYF
DNA: TGCGCCAGCAGCTTGTTATCTAGCGCAACCTACGAGCAGTACTTC

size: .
V: TRBV6-2/TRBV6-3
J: TRBJ2-1
D: .
CDR3: CASSYAAEGSYNEQFF
DNA: TGTGCCAGCAGTTACGCAGCGGAGGGGTCCTACAATGAGCAGTTCTTC

size: .
V: TRBV11-2
J: TRBJ1-1
D: .
CDR3: CASIHRGFWNTEAFF
DNA: TGTGCCAGCATCCACCGGGGGTTTTGGAACACTGAAGCTTTCTTT

size: .
V: TRBV28
J: TRBJ1-2
D: TRBD1
CDR3: CASSSGQDEGYYGYTF
DNA: TGTGCCAGCAGTTCTGGACAGGACGAAGGGTACTATGGCTACACCTTC

size: .
V: TRBV6-1
J: TRBJ2-7
D: .
CDR3: CASSEFGRYLPEQYF
DNA: TGTGCCAGCAGTGAATTTGGCAGGTACCTACCCGAGCAGTACTTC

size: .
V: TRBV13
J: TRBJ2-3
D: .
CDR3: CASSPPPGGSADTQYF
DNA: TGTGCCAGCAGCCCCCCCCCGGGTGGGAGCGCAGATACGCAGTATTTT

size: .
V: TRBV6-5
J: TRBJ1-5
D: .
CDR3: CAIGGDKKGNQPQHF
DNA: TGTGCCATCGGGGGAGACAAGAAGGGCAATCAGCCCCAGCATTTT

size: .
V: TRBV5-6
J: TRBJ2-3
D: TRBD2
CDR3: CASSFEVAGAGTDTQYF
DNA: TGTGCCAGCAGCTTTGAGGTAGCGGGAGCGGGCACAGATACGCAGTATTTT

size: .
V: TRBV3-1/TRBV3-2
J: TRBJ2-1
D: TRBD2
CDR3: CASSQFPAGVNNEQFF
DNA: TGTGCCAGCAGCCAATTCCCTGCGGGAGTAAACAATGAGCAGTTCTTC

size: .
V: TRBV3-1/TRBV3-2
J: TRBJ2-5
D: TRBD2
CDR3: CASSHSRGLETQYF
DNA: TGTGCCAGCAGTCACTCGCGGGGGTTAGAGACCCAGTACTTC

size: .
V: TRBV11-3
J: TRBJ2-5
D: TRBD1
CDR3: CASSYRGKQETQYF
DNA: TGTGCCAGCAGTTACAGGGGAAAACAAGAGACCCAGTACTTC

size: .
V: TRBV11-2
J: TRBJ1-5
D: .
CDR3: CASSSWTGGIDNQPQHF
DNA: TGTGCCAGCAGCTCATGGACGGGGGGAATCGACAATCAGCCCCAGCATTTT

size: .
V: TRBV27
J: TRBJ2-1
D: .
CDR3: CASSLRGWGGEQFF
DNA: TGTGCCAGCAGTTTAAGGGGATGGGGCGGTGAGCAGTTCTTC

size: .
V: TRBV7-2
J: TRBJ1-2
D: TRBD1
CDR3: CASSSSIQGYGYTF
DNA: TGTGCCAGCAGCTCATCAATACAGGGGTATGGCTACACCTTC

size: .
V: TRBV7-2
J: TRBJ2-7
D: .
CDR3: CASSLDFASSYEQYF
DNA: TGTGCCAGCAGCTTAGATTTCGCTAGCTCCTACGAGCAGTACTTC

size: .
V: TRBV18
J: TRBJ1-2
D: TRBD1
CDR3: CASSPLVGTGDYTF
DNA: TGTGCCAGCTCCCCGCTTGTAGGGACAGGGGACTACACCTTC

size: .
V: TRBV11-2
J: TRBJ2-1
D: TRBD2
CDR3: CASRGGLRYYNEQFF
DNA: TGTGCCAGCAGGGGGGGACTACGATACTACAATGAGCAGTTCTTC

size: .
V: TRBV29-1
J: TRBJ1-5
D: .
CDR3: CSVESGVNQPQHF
DNA: TGCAGCGTTGAATCAGGGGTCAATCAGCCCCAGCATTTT

size: .
V: TRBV11-2
J: TRBJ1-3
D: .
CDR3: CASSFRTASGNTIYF
DNA: TGTGCCAGCAGCTTCCGGACAGCCTCTGGAAACACCATATATTTT

size: .
V: TRBV15
J: TRBJ2-2
D: .
CDR3: CATSRGRVIAGELFF
DNA: TGTGCCACCAGCAGAGGGAGGGTAATTGCCGGGGAGCTGTTTTTT

size: .
V: TRBV7-2
J: TRBJ1-4
D: .
CDR3: CASSLRGGTNEKLFF
DNA: TGTGCCAGCAGCTTAAGAGGGGGAACTAATGAAAAACTGTTTTTT

size: .
V: TRBV5-1
J: TRBJ2-7
D: .
CDR3: CASSLKGEHYEQYF
DNA: TGCGCCAGCAGCTTGAAGGGGGAACACTACGAGCAGTACTTC

size: .
V: TRBV25-1
J: TRBJ2-3
D: .
CDR3: CASSTAIGDTQYF
DNA: TGTGCCAGCTCCACAGCTATCGGAGATACGCAGTATTTT

size: few
V: TRBV2
J: TRBJ2-5
D: .
CDR3: CASSGYRVSETQYF
DNA: TGTGCCAGCAGTGGGTACAGGGTCAGCGAGACCCAGTACTTC

size: .
V: TRBV12-3/TRBV12-4
J: TRBJ1-2
D: TRBD1
CDR3: CATGKTGSDTF
DNA: TGTGCCACAGGAAAGACAGGGAGTGACACCTTC

size: .
V: TRBV27
J: TRBJ2-7
D: .
CDR3: CASTPAPRGDYEQYF
DNA: TGTGCCAGCACCCCCGCCCCCAGAGGTGACTACGAGCAGTACTTC

size: .
V: TRBV6-5
J: TRBJ2-7
D: TRBD1
CDR3: CASSAGTGTYEQYF
DNA: TGTGCCAGCAGCGCCGGGACAGGGACCTACGAGCAGTACTTC

size: .
V: TRBV18
J: TRBJ2-7
D: .
CDR3: CASSITGGVYEQYF
DNA: TGTGCCAGCTCAATAACAGGGGGGGTCTACGAGCAGTACTTC

size: .
V: TRBV19
J: TRBJ2-7
D: TRBD2
CDR3: CATRTSGGPTYEQYF
DNA: TGTGCCACCCGGACTAGCGGGGGGCCAACCTACGAGCAGTACTTC

size: .
V: TRBV5-1
J: TRBJ2-5
D: TRBD2
CDR3: CASKYGTSGEQETQYF
DNA: TGCGCCAGCAAGTACGGGACTAGCGGGGAACAAGAGACCCAGTACTTC

size: .
V: TRBV7-9
J: TRBJ2-5
D: TRBD1
CDR3: CASSLAFGRGHQETQYF
DNA: TGTGCCAGCAGCTTAGCGTTCGGCAGGGGGCACCAAGAGACCCAGTACTTC

size: few
V: TRBV7-9
J: TRBJ2-2
D: TRBD1
CDR3: CASSLQGTDTGELFF
DNA: TGTGCCAGCAGCTTACAGGGGACAGACACCGGGGAGCTGTTTTTT

size: .
V: TRBV6-5
J: TRBJ2-7
D: TRBD2
CDR3: CASSYTAGVGEQYF
DNA: TGTGCCAGCAGTTACACGGCGGGAGTGGGCGAGCAGTACTTC

size: .
V: TRBV5-4
J: TRBJ2-5
D: TRBD2
CDR3: CASSEIPFSGGAQRETQYF
DNA: TGTGCCAGCAGCGAGATACCCTTTAGCGGGGGGGCACAGAGGGAGACCCAGTACTTC

size: .
V: TRBV7-8
J: TRBJ2-3
D: .
CDR3: CASRARLVDTQYF
DNA: TGTGCCAGCAGGGCCCGACTAGTTGATACGCAGTATTTT

size: .
V: TRBV9
J: TRBJ1-2
D: .
CDR3: CASSVIVGVDYGYTF
DNA: TGTGCCAGCAGCGTAATAGTTGGAGTTGACTATGGCTACACCTTC

size: .
V: TRBV6-4
J: TRBJ1-5
D: .
CDR3: CASSDSPPRGDQPQHF
DNA: TGTGCCAGCAGTGACTCCCCCCCTCGGGGGGATCAGCCCCAGCATTTT

size: .
V: TRBV10-3
J: TRBJ2-3
D: TRBD2
CDR3: CAITSDEGTSGSIQATDTQYF
DNA: TGTGCCATCACCTCCGACGAGGGAACTAGCGGGAGCATCCAGGCCACAGATACGCAGTATTTT

size: .
V: TRBV29-1
J: TRBJ1-5
D: TRBD1
CDR3: CSVLTGTGGQPQHF
DNA: TGCAGCGTCTTAACCGGGACAGGGGGACAGCCCCAGCATTTT

size: .
V: TRBV6-5
J: TRBJ1-1
D: TRBD1
CDR3: CALRDRENTEAFF
DNA: TGTGCCCTAAGGGACAGGGAGAACACTGAAGCTTTCTTT

size: .
V: TRBV19
J: TRBJ2-4
D: .
CDR3: CASTGGRSAKNIQYF
DNA: TGTGCCAGTACTGGGGGGAGATCCGCCAAAAACATTCAGTACTTC

size: .
V: TRBV19
J: TRBJ1-2
D: .
CDR3: CASSLRVSYGYTF
DNA: TGTGCCAGTAGCCTACGGGTATCCTATGGCTACACCTTC

size: once
V: TRBV28
J: TRBJ2-1
D: .
CDR3: CASKGLASGKERDEQFF
DNA: TGTGCCAGCAAAGGCCTTGCCTCGGGGAAGGAGCGGGATGAGCAGTTCTTC

size: .
V: TRBV7-2
J: TRBJ1-2
D: .
CDR3: CASSLLKGGQGNYGYTF
DNA: TGTGCCAGCAGCTTATTAAAGGGGGGGCAGGGGAACTATGGCTACACCTTC